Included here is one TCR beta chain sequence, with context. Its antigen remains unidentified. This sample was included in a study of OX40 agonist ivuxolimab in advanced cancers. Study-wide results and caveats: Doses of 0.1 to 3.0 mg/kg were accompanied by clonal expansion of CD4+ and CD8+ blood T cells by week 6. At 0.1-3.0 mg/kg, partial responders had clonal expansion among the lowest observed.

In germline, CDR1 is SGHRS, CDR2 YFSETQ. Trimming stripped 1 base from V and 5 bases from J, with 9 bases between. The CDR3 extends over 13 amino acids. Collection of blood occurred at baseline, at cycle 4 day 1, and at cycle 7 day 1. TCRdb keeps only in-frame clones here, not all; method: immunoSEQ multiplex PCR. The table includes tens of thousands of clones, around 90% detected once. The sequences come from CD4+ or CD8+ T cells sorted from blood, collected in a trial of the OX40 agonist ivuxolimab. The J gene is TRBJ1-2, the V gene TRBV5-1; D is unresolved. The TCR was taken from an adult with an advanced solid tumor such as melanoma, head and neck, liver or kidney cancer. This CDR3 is CASSLSHDYGYTF. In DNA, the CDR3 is TGCGCCAGCAGCTTGTCACATGATTATGGCTACACCTTC.